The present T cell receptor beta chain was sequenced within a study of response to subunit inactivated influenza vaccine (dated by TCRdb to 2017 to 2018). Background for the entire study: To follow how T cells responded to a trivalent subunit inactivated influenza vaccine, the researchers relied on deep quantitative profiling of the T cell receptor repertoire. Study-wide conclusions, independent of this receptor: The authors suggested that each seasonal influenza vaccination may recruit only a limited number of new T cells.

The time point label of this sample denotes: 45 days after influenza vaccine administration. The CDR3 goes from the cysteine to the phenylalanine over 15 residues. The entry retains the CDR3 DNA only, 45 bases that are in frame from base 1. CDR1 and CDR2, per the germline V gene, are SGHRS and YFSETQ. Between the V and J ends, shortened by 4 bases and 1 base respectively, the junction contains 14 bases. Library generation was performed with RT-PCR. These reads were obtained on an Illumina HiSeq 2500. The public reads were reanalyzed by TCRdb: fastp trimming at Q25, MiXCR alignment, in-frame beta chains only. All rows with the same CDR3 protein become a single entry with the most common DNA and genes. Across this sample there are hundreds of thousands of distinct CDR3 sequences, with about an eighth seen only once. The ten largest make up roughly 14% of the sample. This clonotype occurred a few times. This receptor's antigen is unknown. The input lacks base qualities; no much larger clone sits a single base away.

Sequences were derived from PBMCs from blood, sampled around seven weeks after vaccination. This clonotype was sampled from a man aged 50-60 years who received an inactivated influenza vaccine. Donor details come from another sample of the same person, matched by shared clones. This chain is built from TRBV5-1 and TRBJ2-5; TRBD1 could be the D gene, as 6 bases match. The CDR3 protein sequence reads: CASSHTSGVQETQYF. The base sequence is TGCGCCAGCAGCCATACTTCAGGGGTCCAAGAGACCCAGTACTTC.